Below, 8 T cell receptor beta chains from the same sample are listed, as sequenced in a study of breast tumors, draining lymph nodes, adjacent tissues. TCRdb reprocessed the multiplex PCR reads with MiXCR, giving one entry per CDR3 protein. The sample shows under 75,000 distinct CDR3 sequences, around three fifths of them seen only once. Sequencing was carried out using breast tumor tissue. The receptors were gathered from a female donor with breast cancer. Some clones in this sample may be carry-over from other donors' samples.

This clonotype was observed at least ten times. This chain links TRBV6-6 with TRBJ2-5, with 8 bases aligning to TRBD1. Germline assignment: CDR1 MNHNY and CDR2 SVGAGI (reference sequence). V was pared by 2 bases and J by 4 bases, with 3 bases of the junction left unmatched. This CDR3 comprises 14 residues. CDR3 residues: CASSYGQGGETQYF. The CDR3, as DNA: TGTGCCAGCAGTTACGGACAGGGAGGAGAGACCCAGTACTTC.

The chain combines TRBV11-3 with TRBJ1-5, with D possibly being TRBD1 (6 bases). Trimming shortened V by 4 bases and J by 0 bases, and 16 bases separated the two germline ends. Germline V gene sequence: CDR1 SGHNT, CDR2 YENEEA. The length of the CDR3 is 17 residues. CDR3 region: CASSYWTDLRSNQPQHF. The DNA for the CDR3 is TGTGCCAGCAGCTACTGGACAGACCTCCGTAGCAATCAGCCCCAGCATTTT. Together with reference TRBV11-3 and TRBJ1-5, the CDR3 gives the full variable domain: EAGVVQSPRYKIIEKKQPVAFWCNPISGHNTLYWYLQNLGQGPELLIRYENEEAVDDSQLPKDRFSAERLKGVDSTLKIQPAELGDSAVYLCASSYWTDLRSNQPQHFGDGTRLSIL.

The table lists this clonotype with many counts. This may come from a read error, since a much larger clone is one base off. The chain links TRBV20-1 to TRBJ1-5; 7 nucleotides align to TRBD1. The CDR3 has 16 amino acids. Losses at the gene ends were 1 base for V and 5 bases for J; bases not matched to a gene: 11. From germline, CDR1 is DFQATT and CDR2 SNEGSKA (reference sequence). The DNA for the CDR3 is TGCAGTGCTAGAGCTGGGGCGGGGACAGCTGATCAGCCCCAGCATTTT. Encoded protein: CSARAGAGTADQPQHF.

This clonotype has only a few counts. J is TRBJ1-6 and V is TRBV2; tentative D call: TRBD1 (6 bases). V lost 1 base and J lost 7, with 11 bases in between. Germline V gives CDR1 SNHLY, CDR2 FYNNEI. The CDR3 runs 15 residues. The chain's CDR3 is CASSEGQASNSPLHF. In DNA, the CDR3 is TGTGCCAGCAGTGAAGGACAGGCGTCAAATTCACCCCTCCACTTT.

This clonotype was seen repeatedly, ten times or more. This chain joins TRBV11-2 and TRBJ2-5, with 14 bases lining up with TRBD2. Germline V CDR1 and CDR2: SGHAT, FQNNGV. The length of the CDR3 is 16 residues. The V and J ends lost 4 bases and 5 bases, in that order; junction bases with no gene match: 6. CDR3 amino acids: CASSSTSGRAGETQYF. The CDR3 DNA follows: TGTGCCAGCAGCTCGACTAGCGGGAGGGCGGGGGAGACCCAGTACTTC.

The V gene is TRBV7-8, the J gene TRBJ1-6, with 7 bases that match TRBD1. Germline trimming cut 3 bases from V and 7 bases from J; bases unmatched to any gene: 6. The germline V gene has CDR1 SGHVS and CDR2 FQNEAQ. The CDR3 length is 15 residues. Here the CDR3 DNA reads TGTGCCAGCAGCTTCCGAGGGACAGCAAATTCACCCCTCCACTTT. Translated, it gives CASSFRGTANSPLHF.

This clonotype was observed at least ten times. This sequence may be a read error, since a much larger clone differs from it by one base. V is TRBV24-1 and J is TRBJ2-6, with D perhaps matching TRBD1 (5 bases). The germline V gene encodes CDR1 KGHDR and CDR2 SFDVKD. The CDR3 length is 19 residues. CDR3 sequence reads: CATSDLIIQVISGANVLPF. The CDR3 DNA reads TGTGCCACCAGTGATTTGATTATACAGGTTATCTCTGGGGCCAACGTCCTGCCTTTC.

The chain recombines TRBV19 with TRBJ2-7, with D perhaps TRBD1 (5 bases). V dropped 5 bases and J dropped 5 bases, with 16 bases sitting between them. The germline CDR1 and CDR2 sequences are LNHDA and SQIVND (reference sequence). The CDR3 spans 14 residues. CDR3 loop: CASSATGGFNEQYF. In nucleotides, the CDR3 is TGTGCCAGTAGTGCCACAGGTGGGTTTAACGAGCAGTACTTC.